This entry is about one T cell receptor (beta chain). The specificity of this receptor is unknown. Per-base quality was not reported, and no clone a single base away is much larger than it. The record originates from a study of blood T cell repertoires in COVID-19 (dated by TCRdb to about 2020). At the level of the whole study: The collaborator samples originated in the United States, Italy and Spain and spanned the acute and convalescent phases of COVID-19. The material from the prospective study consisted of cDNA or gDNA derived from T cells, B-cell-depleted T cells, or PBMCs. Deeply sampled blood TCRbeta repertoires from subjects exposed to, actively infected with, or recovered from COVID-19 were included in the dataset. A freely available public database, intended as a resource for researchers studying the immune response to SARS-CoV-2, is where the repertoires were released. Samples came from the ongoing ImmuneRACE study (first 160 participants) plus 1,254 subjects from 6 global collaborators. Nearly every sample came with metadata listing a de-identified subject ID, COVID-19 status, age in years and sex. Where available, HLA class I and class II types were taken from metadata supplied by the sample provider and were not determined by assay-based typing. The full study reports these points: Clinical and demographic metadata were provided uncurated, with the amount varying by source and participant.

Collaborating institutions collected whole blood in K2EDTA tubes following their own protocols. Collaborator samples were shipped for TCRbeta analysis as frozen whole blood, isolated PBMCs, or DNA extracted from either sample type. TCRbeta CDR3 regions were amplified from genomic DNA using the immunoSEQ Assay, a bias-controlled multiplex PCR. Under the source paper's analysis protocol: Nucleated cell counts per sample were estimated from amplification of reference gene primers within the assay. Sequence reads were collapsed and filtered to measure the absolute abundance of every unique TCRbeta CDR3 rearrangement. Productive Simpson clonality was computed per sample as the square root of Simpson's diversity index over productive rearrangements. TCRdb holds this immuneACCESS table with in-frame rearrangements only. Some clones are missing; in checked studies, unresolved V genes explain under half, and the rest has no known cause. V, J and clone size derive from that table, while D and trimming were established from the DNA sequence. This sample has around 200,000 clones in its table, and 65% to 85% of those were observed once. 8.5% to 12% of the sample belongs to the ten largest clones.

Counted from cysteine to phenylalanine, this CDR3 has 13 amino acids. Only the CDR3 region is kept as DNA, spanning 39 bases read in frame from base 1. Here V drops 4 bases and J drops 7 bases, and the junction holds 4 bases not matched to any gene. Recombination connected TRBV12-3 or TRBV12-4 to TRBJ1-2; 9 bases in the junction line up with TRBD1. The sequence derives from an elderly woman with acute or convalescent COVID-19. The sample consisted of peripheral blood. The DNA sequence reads TGTGCCAGCAGTTGGACAGGGGAGAGTGGCTACACCTTC. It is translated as CASSWTGESGYTF.